The T cell receptor (beta chain) under discussion was sequenced for a study of cytomegalovirus exposure and HLA in healthy donors. TCRdb's copy holds only in-frame clones and misses some; the assay was immunoSEQ multiplex PCR. The table has tens of thousands of clones, less than 95% seen once; the top ten hold 0.63%. The source is a woman aged 18 to 35 in good health and CMV-seronegative. The sample consisted of PBMCs.

CDR3 loop: CASSHRTGTGGPPLHF. The DNA of the CDR3 is TGTGCCAGCAGCCACCGAACCGGGACAGGGGGACCACCCCTCCACTTT. V and J are TRBV11-2 and TRBJ1-6; the match to TRBD1 covers 11 bases. The CDR3 sequence is 16 residues long. The V and J ends lost 5 bases and 11 bases, in that order; junction bases with no gene match: 11. Germline V gene data show CDR1 as SGHAT and CDR2 as FQNNGV.